A selection of T cell receptor beta chains follows, all from one sample in a study of blood T cell repertoires in COVID-19. Data came from immunoSEQ multiplex PCR; TCRdb stores just in-frame clones and leaves some out. The data contain approximately 180,000 clones, 84% of them seen just once; the ten biggest clones take up approximately 16%. The source material was PBMCs or T cells enriched from blood (not recorded which). The receptors come from a man in his fifties or sixties who had recovered from COVID-19. The CDR3 runs from the conserved cysteine through the conserved F or W. D genes are given only for firm matches. The size field is filled for only some rows; it gives once, few, many or a size class.

-	TRBV6-5	-	TRBJ1-5	TGTGCCAGCACGGACGTCCGGGAACGGCAGCCCCAGCATTTT	CASTDVRERQPQHF
TRBD1	TRBV7-9	-	TRBJ1-2	TGTGCCAGCAGCCTGCGACAGGGGGCGCTGGGTTATGGCTACACCTTC	CASSLRQGALGYGYTF
-	TRBV30	-	TRBJ1-1	TGTGCCTGGTCAGTGAACACTGAAGCTTTCTTT	CAWSVNTEAFF
-	TRBV6-5	many	TRBJ1-2	TGTGCCAGCACCACCGGGTCGTCTGGCTACACCTTC	CASTTGSSGYTF
-	TRBV19	-	TRBJ1-6	TGTGCCAGTAGTATACCGGGAGAGAATAATTCACCCCTCCACTTT	CASSIPGENNSPLHF
TRBD1	TRBV18	-	TRBJ1-1	TGTGCCAGCTCACCACGAACTGGGCCACAGGGGAATGAAGCTTTCTTT	CASSPRTGPQGNEAFF
TRBD1	TRBV2	few	TRBJ2-3	TGTGCCAGCAGACCGGGACAGGGGGCGGCCGATACGCAGTATTTT	CASRPGQGAADTQYF
TRBD2	TRBV6-4	medium-sized	TRBJ2-3	TGTGCCAGCAGTGACAGCGGGGGGGCCACAGATACGCAGTATTTT	CASSDSGGATDTQYF
-	TRBV28	-	TRBJ1-2	TGTGCCAGCAGTCCCAGGGTAAGGGGCTACACCTTC	CASSPRVRGYTF
TRBD2	TRBV3-1/TRBV3-2	-	TRBJ2-7	TGTGCCAGCAGCAAACAGACTAGCGGGGGATCCGAGCAGTACTTC	CASSKQTSGGSEQYF
-	TRBV6-6	-	TRBJ1-1	TGTGCCAGCAGGCATCCGGGGGGGAACACTGAAGCTTTCTTT	CASRHPGGNTEAFF
-	TRBV28	-	TRBJ2-7	TGTGCCAGCACCCCTAGCGCGACAGGGACCTACGAGCAGTACTTC	CASTPSATGTYEQYF
TRBD2	TRBV15	-	TRBJ2-5	TGTGCCACCAGCAGCCTAGCGGGGGGTTCGGAGACCCAGTACTTC	CATSSLAGGSETQYF
TRBD2	TRBV12-3/TRBV12-4	-	TRBJ2-3	TGTGCCAGCTCGCAACTAGCGGAATATACGCAGTATTTT	CASSQLAEYTQYF
-	TRBV5-1	once	TRBJ1-3	TGCGCCAGCAGAGATGCAGGGTCTGGAAACACCATATATTTT	CASRDAGSGNTIYF
-	TRBV11-2	-	TRBJ1-2	TGTGCCAGCAGCTTAGACAGTGGCTACACCTTC	CASSLDSGYTF
-	TRBV30	-	TRBJ2-1	TGTGCCTGGAGTGCGGGGGGCCGGGGAGAGCAGTTCTTC	CAWSAGGRGEQFF
TRBD2	TRBV24-1	-	TRBJ2-1	TGTGCCACCAGTGATTTGCGGGCGGGGGGAGCCCTTGAGCAGTTCTTC	CATSDLRAGGALEQFF
TRBD1	TRBV5-1	-	TRBJ2-3	TGCGCCAGCAGCTCCGGGGACAGGAAGTCGGATACGCAGTATTTT	CASSSGDRKSDTQYF
TRBD1	TRBV14	-	TRBJ1-1	TGTGCCAGCAGCCAAGAACGGGACAGGGGCACTGAAGCTTTCTTT	CASSQERDRGTEAFF
-	TRBV7-9	-	TRBJ1-6	TGTGCCAGCAGCACCGACAGGAAAAATTCACCCCTCCACTTT	CASSTDRKNSPLHF
-	TRBV15	-	TRBJ1-3	TGTGCCACCAGCCTGCGACGGGGAAGCGGAAACACCATATATTTT	CATSLRRGSGNTIYF
-	TRBV6-5	-	TRBJ1-2	TGTGCCAGCAGGCAGGGTGACTATGGCTACACCTTC	CASRQGDYGYTF
-	TRBV30	few	TRBJ2-3	TGTGCCTGGAGTGTACTCCCTAGGGATACGCAGTATTTT	CAWSVLPRDTQYF
-	TRBV28	-	TRBJ2-5	TGTGCCAGCACTAGGGGGGGGGCGAGGCAAGAGACCCAGTACTTC	CASTRGGARQETQYF
-	TRBV9	few	TRBJ1-1	TGTGCCAGCAGCGCAAGACAGGAAAGGTCTGAAGCTTTCTTT	CASSARQERSEAFF
TRBD1	TRBV18	-	TRBJ1-1	TGTGCCAGCTCACCACGACAGGGGTCATACGGGAACACTGAAGCTTTCTTT	CASSPRQGSYGNTEAFF
TRBD1	TRBV24-1	-	TRBJ2-3	TGTGCCACCAGTGAACCACGGACAGGGGTGGCAGATACGCAGTATTTT	CATSEPRTGVADTQYF